This T cell receptor beta chain is from a study of T cell changes during pregnancy in multiple sclerosis. TCRdb's table, derived via immunoSEQ multiplex PCR, lists solely in-frame clones and lacks some. The sample has just over 40,000 clones; approximately 90% are singletons. V lost 0 bases to trimming and J lost 4 bases, with 7 bases between them. Germline-derived CDR1 and CDR2 are SGHRS and YFSETQ. This CDR3 has 13 amino acids. The sample was CD4+ T cells from peripheral blood mononuclear cells, taken in the first trimester of pregnancy. This chain connects TRBV5-1 to TRBJ1-1; D ambiguous. The TCR originated in a female donor with multiple sclerosis, enrolled in a pregnancy study. The CDR3 spells CASSLVGPTEAFF. CDR3 bases: TGCGCCAGCAGCTTGGTTGGGCCCACTGAAGCTTTCTTT.